The rows below give T cell receptor beta chains drawn from one sample of a study of blood T cell repertoires in COVID-19. The data were produced by immunoSEQ multiplex PCR, yet TCRdb's version contains in-frame clones alone and is incomplete. Here the sample spans around 140,000 clones, about 85% being singletons. Sequencing was done on a sample of peripheral blood. These receptors were collected from a human donor in a cohort sampled during active COVID-19. Each CDR3 is given with its conserved first and last residue. D genes are given only for firm matches. Some rows mark clone size as missing; the rest say once, few, many or name a class of expanded clone.

j_call clone_size d_call v_call cdr3_aa cdr3_nt
TRBJ2-2 once TRBD1 TRBV9 CASSARTGAGGELFF TGTGCCAGCAGCGCCAGGACAGGGGCGGGCGGGGAGCTGTTTTTT
TRBJ2-3 NA NA TRBV2 CASWVGAGALTDTQYF TGTGCCAGCTGGGTCGGGGCAGGGGCCCTCACAGATACGCAGTATTTT
TRBJ2-6 NA TRBD2 TRBV6-6 CASSSYGTSDNSGANVLTF TGTGCCAGCAGCTCTTACGGGACTAGCGATAACTCTGGGGCCAACGTCCTGACTTTC
TRBJ2-7 NA NA TRBV28 CASSIGASYEQYF TGTGCCAGCAGTATAGGGGCCTCCTACGAGCAGTACTTC
TRBJ2-5 once TRBD1 TRBV5-1 CASSLQGGVETQYF TGCGCCAGCAGCTTACAGGGGGGAGTGGAGACCCAGTACTTC
TRBJ1-4 NA NA TRBV6-5 CACRGGAATNEKLFF TGTGCCTGCCGGGGGGGCGCTGCAACTAATGAAAAACTGTTTTTT
TRBJ2-2 NA NA TRBV3-1/TRBV3-2 CASQRFPNTGELFF TGTGCCAGCCAGAGGTTCCCGAACACCGGGGAGCTGTTTTTT
TRBJ1-5 few NA TRBV28 CASRPGTLNQPQHF TGTGCCAGCAGACCCGGGACTCTCAATCAGCCCCAGCATTTT
TRBJ2-2 NA TRBD2 TRBV19 CASSRGLAANTGELFF TGTGCCAGTAGTAGGGGACTAGCGGCGAACACCGGGGAGCTGTTTTTT
TRBJ2-3 NA TRBD2 TRBV27 CASSFNGLAVTQYF TGTGCCAGCAGTTTCAACGGACTAGCGGTTACGCAGTATTTT
TRBJ2-1 NA TRBD2 TRBV7-3 CASSHGTSENNEQFF TGTGCCAGCAGCCACGGGACTAGCGAAAACAATGAGCAGTTCTTC
TRBJ2-7 NA NA TRBV6-6 CASSYSWRGRYEQYF TGTGCCAGCAGTTACTCTTGGAGGGGGCGGTACGAGCAGTACTTC
TRBJ1-6 NA TRBD1 TRBV18 CASSPSGQGGNSPLHF TGTGCCAGCTCACCGTCGGGACAGGGGGGGAATTCACCCCTCCACTTT
TRBJ1-2 once TRBD1 TRBV19 CASTVSVGQSYTF TGTGCCAGTACCGTTAGCGTGGGACAGTCCTACACCTTC
TRBJ2-7 NA TRBD2 TRBV14 CASSRTSGSLYEQYF TGTGCCAGCAGCCGAACTAGCGGGTCCCTCTACGAGCAGTACTTC
TRBJ1-5 NA TRBD1 TRBV19 CASTTTGGGVGQPQHF TGTGCCAGTACAACTACCGGAGGGGGCGTAGGTCAGCCCCAGCATTTT
TRBJ2-7 NA TRBD1 TRBV5-4 CASSADRDSSSYEQYF TGTGCCAGCAGCGCCGACCGGGACAGTTCCTCCTACGAGCAGTACTTC
TRBJ1-2 once TRBD1 TRBV7-9 CASTRTGLNYGYTF TGTGCCAGCACCCGGACAGGGCTTAACTATGGCTACACCTTC
TRBJ2-1 NA NA TRBV24-1 CATSGSIGLSYNEQFF TGTGCCACCAGTGGGAGTATTGGCCTCTCCTACAATGAGCAGTTCTTC
TRBJ1-5 NA TRBD1 TRBV10-3 CAISGQGVNQPQHF TGTGCCATCAGTGGCCAGGGGGTTAATCAGCCCCAGCATTTT
TRBJ1-5 NA NA TRBV4-2 CASSPLQGRAQHF TGTGCCAGCAGCCCCCTCCAGGGCCGAGCCCAGCATTTT
TRBJ2-5 NA NA TRBV18 CASSPTAGDQETQYF TGTGCCAGCTCACCGACGGCAGGGGACCAAGAGACCCAGTACTTC
TRBJ2-1 NA TRBD1 TRBV28 CASSLLTGAYNEQFF TGTGCCAGCAGTTTGTTGACAGGGGCCTACAATGAGCAGTTCTTC
TRBJ2-4 NA NA TRBV5-1 CASSGEGGAKNIQYF TGCGCCAGCAGCGGGGAGGGGGGCGCCAAAAACATTCAGTACTTC
TRBJ2-1 NA TRBD2 TRBV7-8 CASSLGLAGREQFF TGTGCCAGCAGCTTGGGACTAGCGGGAAGAGAGCAGTTCTTC
TRBJ1-1 NA TRBD1 TRBV5-1 CASSFSGGYTEAFF TGCGCCAGCAGCTTTTCAGGGGGGTACACTGAAGCTTTCTTT
TRBJ2-2 NA TRBD2 TRBV9 CASSVAPSGVTGELFF TGTGCCAGCAGCGTAGCCCCTAGCGGGGTCACCGGGGAGCTGTTTTTT
TRBJ1-4 NA TRBD1 TRBV24-1 CATSEQGLEKLFF TGTGCCACCAGTGAACAGGGGTTAGAAAAACTGTTTTTT
TRBJ1-2 NA NA TRBV5-5 CASSFGYGYTF TGTGCCAGCAGTTTCGGGTATGGCTACACCTTC
TRBJ1-5 NA NA TRBV3-1/TRBV3-2 CASSQDVSNQPQHF TGTGCCAGCAGCCAAGACGTTAGCAATCAGCCCCAGCATTTT
TRBJ2-7 NA NA TRBV6-1 CASSEALRAYSYEQYF TGTGCCAGCAGTGAAGCGCTGCGAGCGTACTCCTACGAGCAGTACTTC
TRBJ2-5 once NA TRBV12-5 CASGLTPEGTQYF TGTGCTAGTGGTTTAACCCCCGAGGGGACCCAGTACTTC
TRBJ2-2 NA TRBD2 TRBV11-2 CASSPRRGGSATGELFF TGTGCCAGCAGCCCGCGACGCGGCGGGAGTGCTACCGGGGAGCTGTTTTTT
TRBJ2-7 NA NA TRBV19 CASSGGPLDEQYF TGTGCCAGTTCCGGGGGTCCATTGGACGAGCAGTACTTC